One and the same sample provided the 3 T cell receptor beta chains below, sequenced in a study of T cells in localized non-small cell lung cancer. Profiled with immunoSEQ multiplex PCR; TCRdb holds only in-frame clones, not every one. The data show about 130,000 clones, 89% seen once. The starting material was peripheral blood, obtained before any cancer treatment. These receptor sequences come from a female donor older than 55 with stage I lung adenocarcinoma.

This chain uses TRBV27 with TRBJ2-1; 7 nucleotides agree with TRBD2. Trimming took 0 bases from V and 9 from J; bases not matched to a gene: 8. This CDR3 spans 15 amino acids. The germline gives CDR1 MNHEY, CDR2 SMNVEV (reference sequence). The CDR3 protein is CASSLSASGGLEQFF. The CDR3 DNA is TGTGCCAGCAGTTTATCCGCTAGCGGAGGGCTTGAGCAGTTCTTC.

The chain has TRBV5-6 and TRBJ2-5, with 8 positions matching TRBD2. The trim removed 2 bases at V and 9 bases at J, leaving 6 bases unmatched. Germline lookup yields CDR1 SGHDT and CDR2 YYEEEE. The CDR3 has 13 residues. The CDR3 spells CASSLSGRAAQYF. CDR3 nucleotides: TGTGCCAGCAGCTTATCCGGGAGGGCCGCCCAGTACTTC. Combining the CDR3 with reference TRBV5-6 and TRBJ2-5 gives the whole variable domain DAGVTQSPTHLIKTRGQQVTLRCSPKSGHDTVSWYQQALGQGPQFIFQYYEEEERQRGNFPDRFSGHQFPNYSSELNVNALLLGDSALYLCASSLSGRAAQYFGPGTRLLVL.

This clone was counted a single time. This sequence joins TRBV28 and TRBJ1-4; D ambiguous. Germline loops: CDR1 MDHEN, CDR2 SYDVKM. Trimming removed 7 bases at V and 5 bases at J, with 8 bases between. This CDR3 contains 12 residues. CDR3 in DNA: TGTGCCAGCACCGCCTCGAATGAAAAACTGTTTTTT. It specifies CASTASNEKLFF.